The 7 T cell receptor beta chains in this list originate from one sample, sequenced in a study of T cell responses to AZD1222 COVID-19 vaccine listed by TCRdb under 2021. Receptors were amplified or captured by the immunoSEQ multiplex PCR assay. The table comes from immuneACCESS by way of TCRdb, which keeps in-frame sequences with V and J called. Part of the clones is missing from these tables; in studies checked, under half for an unresolved V gene and the rest for unknown reasons. Across this sample there are some 140,000 clones, with about 92% seen only once. The ten biggest clones cover under 2% of the sample. According to the study, the label for this sample's time point signals: baseline before first vaccination. The source material was peripheral blood, sampled on day 0 of AZD1222 vaccination. These receptors all come from an adult in good health.

This sequence joins TRBV6-5 and TRBJ1-5; perhaps TRBD1 as D (5 bases). Per germline, CDR1 MNHEY and CDR2 SVGAGI. The CDR3 has 15 residues. With 2 bases removed from V and 6 bases from J, the gap between germline ends came to 14 bases. CDR3 sequence (DNA): TGTGCCAGCAGTTACGATCATCAGGGAACTCAGCCCCAGCATTTT. Its translation: CASSYDHQGTQPQHF.

The chain has TRBV6-2 or TRBV6-3 and TRBJ2-3, with D possibly matching TRBD1 (6 bases). The CDR3 contains 16 residues. Germline assignment: CDR1 MNHEY and CDR2 SVGEGT. V lost 6 bases and J lost 3, with 19 bases in between. As DNA, the CDR3 is TGTGCCAGCAGCCGACCCACAGGGTTGAGGACAGATACGCAGTATTTT. Protein product: CASSRPTGLRTDTQYF.

CDR3 DNA: TGTGCCAGCAGTTTATGGGGGAACTATGGCTACACCTTC. Its translation is CASSLWGNYGYTF. This sequence joins TRBV12-3 or TRBV12-4 and TRBJ1-2; weak D call: TRBD1 (5 bases). V gave up 2 bases and J gave up 2 bases, with 6 bases separating them. CDR3 size: 13 residues.

The chain has TRBV7-2 and TRBJ1-6, with 11 bases lining up with TRBD1. This CDR3 comprises 20 residues. Trimming took 0 bases from V and 9 from J; bases not matched to a gene: 16. Germline V CDR1 and CDR2: SGHTA, FQGNSA. The CDR3 here is CASSLAGQGASYRRGSPLHF. The CDR3, as DNA: TGTGCCAGCAGCTTAGCCGGACAGGGGGCATCCTACCGTAGGGGTTCACCCCTCCACTTT.

The chain has TRBV15 and TRBJ2-1; 11 bases map to TRBD2. V trimming: 0 bases; J trimming: 7 bases; junction bases outside the gene matches: 5. The CDR3 sequence is 16 residues long. Germline CDR1 LNHNV, CDR2 YYDKDF (reference sequence). The DNA of the CDR3 is TGTGCCACCAGCAGAGAAAGGCTAGCGGGGGGAAATGAGCAGTTCTTC. Residues: CATSRERLAGGNEQFF.

V is TRBV28 and J is TRBJ1-5, with 8 nucleotides matching TRBD1. The junction had 10 bases not matched to a gene; V was cut back by 3 bases and J by 0 bases. The CDR3 extends over 18 amino acids. CDR1 MDHEN and CDR2 SYDVKM come from the germline V gene. CDR3 in amino acids: CASSFGQGADYSNQPQHF. CDR3 nucleotide sequence: TGTGCCAGCAGTTTTGGTCAGGGGGCAGATTATAGCAATCAGCCCCAGCATTTT.

The rearrangement uses TRBV27 and TRBJ2-5; 9 positions match TRBD1. The CDR3 is 15 residues long. J was trimmed by 1 base and V by 9 bases; bases with no gene match: 9. Germline CDR1 MNHEY, CDR2 SMNVEV (reference sequence). The CDR3 DNA is TGTGCCAGTTTGGAACAGGGGGCGAGCCAAGAGACCCAGTACTTC. It is translated as CASLEQGASQETQYF.